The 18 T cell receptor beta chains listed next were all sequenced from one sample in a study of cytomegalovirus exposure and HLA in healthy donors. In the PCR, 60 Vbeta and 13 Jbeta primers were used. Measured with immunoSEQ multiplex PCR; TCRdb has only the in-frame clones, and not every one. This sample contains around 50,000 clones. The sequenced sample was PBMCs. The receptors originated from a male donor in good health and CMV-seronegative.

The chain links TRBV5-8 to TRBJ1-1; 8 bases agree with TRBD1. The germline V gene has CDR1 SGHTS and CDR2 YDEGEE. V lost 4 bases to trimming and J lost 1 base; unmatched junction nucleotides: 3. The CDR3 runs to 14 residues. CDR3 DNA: TGTGCCAGCAGCCACGGGACAGGGAACACTGAAGCTTTCTTT. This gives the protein CASSHGTGNTEAFF.

CDR3 sequence: CASSQRQGADTEAFF. CDR3 DNA sequence: TGCGCCAGCAGCCAACGACAGGGGGCGGACACTGAAGCTTTCTTT. The chain has TRBV4-3 and TRBJ1-1; 10 nucleotides align to TRBD1. Germline V gene data show CDR1 as LGHNA and CDR2 as YSLEER. The length of the CDR3 is 15 residues. V dropped 2 bases and J dropped 3; count of bases not matched to a gene: 3.

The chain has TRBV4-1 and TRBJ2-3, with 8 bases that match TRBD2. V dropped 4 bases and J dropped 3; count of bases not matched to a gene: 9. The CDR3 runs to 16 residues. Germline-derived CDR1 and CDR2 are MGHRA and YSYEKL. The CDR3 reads CASSPQTSAWTDTQYF. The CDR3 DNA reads TGCGCCAGCAGCCCCCAGACTAGCGCATGGACAGATACGCAGTATTTT.

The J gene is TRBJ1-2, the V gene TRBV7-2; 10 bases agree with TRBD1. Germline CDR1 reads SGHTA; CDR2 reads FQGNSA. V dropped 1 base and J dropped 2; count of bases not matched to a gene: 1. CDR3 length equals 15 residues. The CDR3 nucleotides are TGTGCCAGCAGCTTAGGGGGACAGGGGAACTATGGCTACACCTTC. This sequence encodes CASSLGGQGNYGYTF.

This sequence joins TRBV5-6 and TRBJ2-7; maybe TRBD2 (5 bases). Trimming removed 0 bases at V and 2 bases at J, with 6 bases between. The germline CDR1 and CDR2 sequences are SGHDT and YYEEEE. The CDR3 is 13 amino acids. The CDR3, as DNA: TGTGCCAGCAGCTTGGCGGGGACCTACGAGCAGTACTTC. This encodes CASSLAGTYEQYF.

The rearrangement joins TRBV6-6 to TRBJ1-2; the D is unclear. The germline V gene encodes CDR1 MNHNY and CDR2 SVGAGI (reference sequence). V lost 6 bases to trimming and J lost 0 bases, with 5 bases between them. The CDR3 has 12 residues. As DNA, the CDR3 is TGTGCCAGCAGCGGAGCTAACTATGGCTACACCTTC. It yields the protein CASSGANYGYTF.

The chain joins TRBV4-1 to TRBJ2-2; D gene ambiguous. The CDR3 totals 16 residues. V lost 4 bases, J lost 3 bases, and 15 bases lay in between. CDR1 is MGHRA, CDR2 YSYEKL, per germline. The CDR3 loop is CASSPRSPQDTGELFF. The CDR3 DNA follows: TGCGCCAGCAGCCCCCGCAGCCCGCAGGACACCGGGGAGCTGTTTTTT.

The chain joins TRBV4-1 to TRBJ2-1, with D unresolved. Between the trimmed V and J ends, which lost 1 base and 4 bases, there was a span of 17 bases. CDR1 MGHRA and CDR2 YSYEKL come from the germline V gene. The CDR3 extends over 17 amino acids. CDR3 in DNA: TGCGCCAGCAGCCAAGTGAACAGTCGAAAGGAATACAATGAGCAGTTCTTC. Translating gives CASSQVNSRKEYNEQFF.

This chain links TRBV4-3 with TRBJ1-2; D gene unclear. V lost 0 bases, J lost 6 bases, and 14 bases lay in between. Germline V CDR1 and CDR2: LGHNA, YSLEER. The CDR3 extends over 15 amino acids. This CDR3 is CASSQENWAEDGYTF. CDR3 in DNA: TGCGCCAGCAGCCAAGAAAACTGGGCCGAAGATGGCTACACCTTC.

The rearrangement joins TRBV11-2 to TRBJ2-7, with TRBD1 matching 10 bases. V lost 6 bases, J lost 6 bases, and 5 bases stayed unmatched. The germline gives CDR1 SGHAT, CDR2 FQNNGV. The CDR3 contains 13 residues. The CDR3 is CASRGTGEREQYF. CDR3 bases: TGTGCCAGCAGAGGGACAGGGGAACGCGAGCAGTACTTC.

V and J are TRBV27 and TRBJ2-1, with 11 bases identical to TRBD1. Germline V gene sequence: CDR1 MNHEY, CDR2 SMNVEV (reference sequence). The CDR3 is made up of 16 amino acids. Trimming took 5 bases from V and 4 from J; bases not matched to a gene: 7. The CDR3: CASSPLGQGVYNEQFF. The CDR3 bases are TGTGCCAGCAGTCCCCTGGGACAGGGGGTTTACAATGAGCAGTTCTTC.

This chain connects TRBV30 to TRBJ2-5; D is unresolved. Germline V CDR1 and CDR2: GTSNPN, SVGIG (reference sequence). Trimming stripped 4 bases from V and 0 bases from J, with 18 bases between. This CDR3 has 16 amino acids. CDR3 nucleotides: TGTGCCTGGAACCAAGGCCTGGGCTTGTACCAAGAGACCCAGTACTTC. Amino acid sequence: CAWNQGLGLYQETQYF.

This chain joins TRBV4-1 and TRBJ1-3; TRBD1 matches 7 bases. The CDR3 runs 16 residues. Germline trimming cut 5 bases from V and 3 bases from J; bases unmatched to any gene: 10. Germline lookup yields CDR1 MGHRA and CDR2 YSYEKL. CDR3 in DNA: TGCGCCAGCAGCTTACCGGCAGGGGGGATTGGAAACACCATATATTTT. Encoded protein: CASSLPAGGIGNTIYF.

Here the CDR3 reads CSVGGEGTEAFF. The CDR3 coding sequence is TGCAGCGTTGGAGGCGAGGGCACTGAAGCTTTCTTT. The rearrangement joins TRBV29-1 to TRBJ1-1; D ambiguous. V lost 4 bases to trimming and J lost 4 bases, with 10 bases between them. The CDR3 contains 12 residues. Germline assignment: CDR1 SQVTM and CDR2 ANQGSEA.

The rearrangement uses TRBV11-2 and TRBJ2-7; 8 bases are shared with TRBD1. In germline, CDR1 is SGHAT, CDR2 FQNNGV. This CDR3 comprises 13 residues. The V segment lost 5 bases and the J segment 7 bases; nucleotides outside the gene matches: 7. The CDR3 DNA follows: TGTGCCAGCAGCCGCCTAAACAGGGGGGAGCAGTACTTC. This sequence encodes CASSRLNRGEQYF.

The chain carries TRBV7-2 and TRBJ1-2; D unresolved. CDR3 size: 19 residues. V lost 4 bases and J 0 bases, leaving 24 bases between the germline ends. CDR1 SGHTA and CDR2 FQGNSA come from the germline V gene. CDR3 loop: CASSSLVGEYIGTNYGYTF. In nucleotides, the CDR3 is TGTGCCAGCAGCTCGCTAGTGGGAGAGTATATCGGAACTAACTATGGCTACACCTTC.

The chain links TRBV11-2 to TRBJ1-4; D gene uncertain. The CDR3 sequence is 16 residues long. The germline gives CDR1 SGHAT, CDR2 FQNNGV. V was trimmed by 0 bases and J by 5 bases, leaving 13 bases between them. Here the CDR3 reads CASSLDSSGSNEKLFF. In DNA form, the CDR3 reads TGTGCCAGCAGCTTAGACTCGTCAGGCAGCAATGAAAAACTGTTTTTT.

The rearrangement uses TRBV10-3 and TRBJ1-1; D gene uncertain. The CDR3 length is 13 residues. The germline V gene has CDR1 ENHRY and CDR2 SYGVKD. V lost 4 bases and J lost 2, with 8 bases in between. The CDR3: CAISGHPNTEAFF. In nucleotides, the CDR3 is TGTGCCATCAGTGGGCATCCCAACACTGAAGCTTTCTTT.